Presented here are 9 T cell receptor beta chains from one specimen sequenced in a study of blood T cell repertoires in COVID-19. The protocol was immunoSEQ multiplex PCR, while the TCRdb copy is restricted to in-frame clones and leaves out a portion. The sample lists under 300,000 clones, 89% occurring once. Sequencing was carried out using PBMCs or T cells enriched from blood (not recorded which). All receptors derive from a woman aged 40 to 50 who had recovered from COVID-19.

The chain recombines TRBV5-1 with TRBJ2-7; perhaps TRBD1 as D (6 bases). CDR1 SGHRS and CDR2 YFSETQ come from the germline V gene. This CDR3 has 15 amino acids. The V gene lost 0 bases and the J gene lost 3 bases, with 13 bases spanning the gap. The CDR3 is CASSLVRTAFYEQYF. CDR3 DNA: TGCGCCAGCAGCTTGGTTCGGACAGCCTTCTACGAGCAGTACTTC.

The CDR3 here is CASLGTDYGYTF. Here the CDR3 DNA reads TGTGCCAGCCTAGGGACAGACTATGGCTACACCTTC. This chain uses TRBV14 with TRBJ1-2, with 7 bases identical to TRBD1. J lost 3 bases, V lost 8 bases, and 3 bases had no gene match. The CDR3 runs 12 residues. CDR1 and CDR2 from the germline V gene are SGHDN and FVKESK.

Of note for this clone: Since a much larger clone is just one base distant, this may be a read error. The V call is TRBV12-3 or TRBV12-4, the J call TRBJ1-5; 7 bases are a match to TRBD1. This CDR3 spans 13 amino acids. The V gene end was trimmed by 5 bases and the J gene end by 4 bases; junction bases not matched to a gene: 2. CDR3 amino acids: CASSGQENQPQHF. The CDR3 DNA reads TGTGCCAGCAGTGGACAGGAAAATCAGCCCCAGCATTTT.

The V and J genes are TRBV29-1 and TRBJ2-3; 7 nucleotides align to TRBD1. The CDR3 runs 13 residues. The trim removed 3 bases at V and 2 bases at J, leaving 2 bases unmatched. Germline loops: CDR1 SQVTM, CDR2 ANQGSEA. CDR3 nucleotides: TGCAGCGTTGAGGGACAGACCACAGATACGCAGTATTTT. It encodes CSVEGQTTDTQYF.

A remark on this clone: The sample has other DNA sequences that encode this CDR3 too. The V and J genes are TRBV5-1 and TRBJ1-3; TRBD1 might be the D (6 bases). Trimming shortened V by 2 bases and J by 3 bases, and 9 bases separated the two germline ends. This CDR3 contains 14 residues. Germline V lookup: CDR1 SGHRS, CDR2 YFSETQ. The CDR3, as DNA: TGCGCCAGCAGCTTAACAGGGAGTGGAAACACCATATATTTT. Translation: CASSLTGSGNTIYF.

This clone was detected only a few times. The rearrangement joins TRBV5-4 to TRBJ2-3; tentative D call: TRBD2 (6 bases). Germline V CDR1 and CDR2: SGHNT, YYREEE (reference sequence). This CDR3 contains 18 residues. V shed 1 base and J shed 2 bases, with 20 bases lying between them. This CDR3 is CASSLITSSGADTDTQYF. Written as DNA, the CDR3 is TGTGCCAGCAGCTTGATAACTAGTAGCGGTGCCGACACAGATACGCAGTATTTT.

The chain is built from TRBV7-3 and TRBJ2-5; 10 bases line up with TRBD2. V was pared by 1 base and J by 3 bases, with 8 bases of the junction left unmatched. The germline CDR1 and CDR2 sequences are SGHTA and FQGTGA. The CDR3 is made up of 17 amino acids. The CDR3 loop reads CASSLKGFSGGKETQYF. The CDR3 DNA reads as TGTGCCAGCAGCTTAAAGGGGTTTAGCGGGGGGAAAGAGACCCAGTACTTC.

The rearrangement links TRBV4-1 to TRBJ1-1; D is perhaps TRBD1 (5 bases). The ends were cut back, 0 bases at V and 6 bases at J, with 26 bases in the middle. Per the germline V gene, CDR1 is MGHRA and CDR2 is YSYEKL. This CDR3 is built from 19 residues. The CDR3 region is CASSQDGILGHGGPPEAFF. DNA of the CDR3: TGCGCCAGCAGCCAAGATGGGATCTTGGGTCACGGGGGACCCCCTGAAGCTTTCTTT.

The chain combines TRBV19 with TRBJ2-7; 11 bases line up with TRBD1. The V gene's germline CDR1 is LNHDA and CDR2 SQIVND (reference sequence). CDR3 length equals 16 residues. V lost 5 bases, J lost 1 base, and 7 bases stayed unmatched. The CDR3 nucleotides are TGTGCCAGTAGTCCATCCGGGACAGGGGGTTCCTACGAGCAGTACTTC. The encoded protein is CASSPSGTGGSYEQYF. The variable domain in full, completed from reference TRBV19 and TRBJ2-7, reads DGGITQSPKYLFRKEGQNVTLSCEQNLNHDAMYWYRQDPGQGLRLIYYSQIVNDFQKGDIAEGYSVSREKKESFPLTVTSAQKNPTAFYLCASSPSGTGGSYEQYFGPGTRLTVT.